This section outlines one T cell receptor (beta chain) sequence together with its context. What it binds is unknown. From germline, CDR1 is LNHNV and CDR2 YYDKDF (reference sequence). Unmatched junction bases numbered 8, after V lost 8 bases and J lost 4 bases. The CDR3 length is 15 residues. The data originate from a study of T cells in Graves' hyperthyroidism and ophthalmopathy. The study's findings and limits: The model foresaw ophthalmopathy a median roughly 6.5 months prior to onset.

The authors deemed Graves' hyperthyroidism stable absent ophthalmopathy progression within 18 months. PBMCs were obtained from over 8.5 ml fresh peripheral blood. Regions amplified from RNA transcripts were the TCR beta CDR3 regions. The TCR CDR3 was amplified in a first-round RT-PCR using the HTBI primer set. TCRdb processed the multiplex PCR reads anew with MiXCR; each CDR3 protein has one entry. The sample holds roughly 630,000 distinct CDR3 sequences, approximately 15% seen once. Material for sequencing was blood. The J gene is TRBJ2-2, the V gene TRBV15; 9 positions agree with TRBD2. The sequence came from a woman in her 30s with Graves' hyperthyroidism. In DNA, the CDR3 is TGTGCCACCGGGGCCGATAGCGGGGGCACCGGGGAGCTGTTTTTT. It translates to CATGADSGGTGELFF.